The rows below give T cell receptor beta chains drawn from one sample of a study of T cell responses to AZD1222 COVID-19 vaccine. Some clones are missing from TCRdb's copy, which holds only in-frame ones; the method was immunoSEQ multiplex PCR. The data show 65,000 to 75,000 clones, 82% seen once. This material consisted of peripheral blood, taken on day 0 of AZD1222 vaccination. These receptors were collected from an adult in good health. Each CDR3 is given with its conserved first and last residue. The D gene is left open where the match is weak. Expanded clones get a size class; other rows say once, few or many, or leave the size out.

cdr3_nt: TGTGCCAGCAGCTTATCGGGGGGACCTGGGGAGCAGTACTTC
cdr3_aa: CASSLSGGPGEQYF
d_call: TRBD2
clone_size: NA
v_call: TRBV7-9
j_call: TRBJ2-7

cdr3_nt: TGTGCCAGTAGTATACAGGACGAGCAGTACTTC
cdr3_aa: CASSIQDEQYF
d_call: NA
clone_size: NA
v_call: TRBV19
j_call: TRBJ2-7

cdr3_nt: TGCAGTGCCCGCTACACGTATGGCTACACCTTC
cdr3_aa: CSARYTYGYTF
d_call: NA
clone_size: NA
v_call: TRBV20-1
j_call: TRBJ1-2

cdr3_nt: TGTGCCAGCAGTTGGGACCGATCCAATGAGCAGTTCTTC
cdr3_aa: CASSWDRSNEQFF
d_call: NA
clone_size: NA
v_call: TRBV12-3/TRBV12-4
j_call: TRBJ2-1

cdr3_nt: TGTGCCAGCAGCTTTGGGACAGCCTACGAGCAGTACTTC
cdr3_aa: CASSFGTAYEQYF
d_call: TRBD1
clone_size: few
v_call: TRBV7-2
j_call: TRBJ2-7

cdr3_nt: TGCGCCAGCAGCCAAATCGGAGGGGATTACGAGCAGTACTTC
cdr3_aa: CASSQIGGDYEQYF
d_call: NA
clone_size: few
v_call: TRBV5-1
j_call: TRBJ2-7

cdr3_nt: TGTGCCAGCAGTGTATCCCGGACAAACACCGGGGAGCTGTTTTTT
cdr3_aa: CASSVSRTNTGELFF
d_call: NA
clone_size: NA
v_call: TRBV2
j_call: TRBJ2-2

cdr3_nt: TGCGCCAGCAGCTACCGACTAGCGGGGAACACCGGGGAGCTGTTTTTT
cdr3_aa: CASSYRLAGNTGELFF
d_call: TRBD2
clone_size: NA
v_call: TRBV5-1
j_call: TRBJ2-2

cdr3_nt: TGTGCCAGCAGCCAAGAACGCTACTCCACGAACACCGGGGAGCTGTTTTTT
cdr3_aa: CASSQERYSTNTGELFF
d_call: NA
clone_size: NA
v_call: TRBV3-1/TRBV3-2
j_call: TRBJ2-2

cdr3_nt: TGCGCCAGCAGCTTGGCCGCAGAGACCCAGTACTTC
cdr3_aa: CASSLAAETQYF
d_call: NA
clone_size: NA
v_call: TRBV5-1
j_call: TRBJ2-5

cdr3_nt: TGTGCCAGTAGTTCCAGTGGAGCGGGGGTCCACGAGCAGTACTTC
cdr3_aa: CASSSSGAGVHEQYF
d_call: TRBD2
clone_size: NA
v_call: TRBV19
j_call: TRBJ2-7

cdr3_nt: TGTGCCAGCAGTTTAAGGCCAGGGTTATATGGCTACACCTTC
cdr3_aa: CASSLRPGLYGYTF
d_call: NA
clone_size: NA
v_call: TRBV28
j_call: TRBJ1-2

cdr3_nt: TGTGCCAGCAGGACAGGGCTCGCCGGGGAGCTGTTTTTT
cdr3_aa: CASRTGLAGELFF
d_call: TRBD1
clone_size: NA
v_call: TRBV7-6
j_call: TRBJ2-2

cdr3_nt: TGCGCCAGCAGCCAACCCAGGGGGGTCGGGAACACTGAAGCTTTCTTT
cdr3_aa: CASSQPRGVGNTEAFF
d_call: TRBD1
clone_size: NA
v_call: TRBV4-1
j_call: TRBJ1-1

cdr3_nt: TGTGCCAGCAGTTTAGCACTGAACACTGAAGCTTTCTTT
cdr3_aa: CASSLALNTEAFF
d_call: NA
clone_size: NA
v_call: TRBV12-3/TRBV12-4
j_call: TRBJ1-1

cdr3_nt: TGTGCCAGCAGCCGCCCATGGGGACAGGGCGGCTACACCTTC
cdr3_aa: CASSRPWGQGGYTF
d_call: TRBD1
clone_size: few
v_call: TRBV3-1/TRBV3-2
j_call: TRBJ1-2

cdr3_nt: TGTGCCATCAGTGGGGGGGACACCTCTGGAAACACCATATATTTT
cdr3_aa: CAISGGDTSGNTIYF
d_call: NA
clone_size: NA
v_call: TRBV10-3
j_call: TRBJ1-3

cdr3_nt: TGCGCCAGCAGCTTCTTGACCACAGGAGGGAGGGCGGCCGGGGAGCTGTTTTTT
cdr3_aa: CASSFLTTGGRAAGELFF
d_call: TRBD2
clone_size: NA
v_call: TRBV5-1
j_call: TRBJ2-2

cdr3_nt: TGTGCCAGCAGCCAGGACAACTCCTACGAGCAGTACTTC
cdr3_aa: CASSQDNSYEQYF
d_call: NA
clone_size: NA
v_call: TRBV3-1/TRBV3-2
j_call: TRBJ2-7

cdr3_nt: TGTGCCAGCAAGCAGGGGGGCACTGGGGCCAACGTCCTGACTTTC
cdr3_aa: CASKQGGTGANVLTF
d_call: NA
clone_size: NA
v_call: TRBV11-3
j_call: TRBJ2-6

cdr3_nt: TGTGCCAGCTCACCGACGACAGAGGTGAACACTGAAGCTTTCTTT
cdr3_aa: CASSPTTEVNTEAFF
d_call: NA
clone_size: once
v_call: TRBV18
j_call: TRBJ1-1

cdr3_nt: TGTGCCTGTTCGTCGACCAGGTCAGGGGGCACTGAAGCTTTCTTT
cdr3_aa: CACSSTRSGGTEAFF
d_call: TRBD1
clone_size: NA
v_call: TRBV6-6
j_call: TRBJ1-1

cdr3_nt: TGTGCTAGCAGCTTTAGTTGGGACACTGAAGCTTTCTTT
cdr3_aa: CASSFSWDTEAFF
d_call: NA
clone_size: NA
v_call: TRBV7-7
j_call: TRBJ1-1

cdr3_nt: TGCGCCAGCAGGGAAGGAGTGGCCCAGCCTGCCACCGGGGAGCTGTTTTTT
cdr3_aa: CASREGVAQPATGELFF
d_call: NA
clone_size: once
v_call: TRBV4-1
j_call: TRBJ2-2

cdr3_nt: TGCAGCGTTGAAGGGGGCCAGTGGGGTGGCTACACCTTC
cdr3_aa: CSVEGGQWGGYTF
d_call: NA
clone_size: NA
v_call: TRBV29-1
j_call: TRBJ1-2

cdr3_nt: TGTGCCACCAGCAGAGGCGGTAAACAGCTCCTCCACTTT
cdr3_aa: CATSRGGKQLLHF
d_call: NA
clone_size: NA
v_call: TRBV15
j_call: TRBJ1-6

cdr3_nt: TGTGCCAGCAGCTCTTTAGCGGGGGCCACCTACGAGCAGTACTTC
cdr3_aa: CASSSLAGATYEQYF
d_call: TRBD2
clone_size: once
v_call: TRBV7-2
j_call: TRBJ2-7

cdr3_nt: TGCAGCGTTGAAGGGGGGACTAGTGGGTATGATACGCAGTATTTT
cdr3_aa: CSVEGGTSGYDTQYF
d_call: TRBD2
clone_size: NA
v_call: TRBV29-1
j_call: TRBJ2-3

cdr3_nt: TGTGCCAGCAAGCCCCGAGGGGGAAGCAATCAGCCCCAGCATTTT
cdr3_aa: CASKPRGGSNQPQHF
d_call: NA
clone_size: NA
v_call: TRBV6-5
j_call: TRBJ1-5

cdr3_nt: TGTGCCAGCAGCTTAGAGTCGTCGATTTCACCCCTCCACTTT
cdr3_aa: CASSLESSISPLHF
d_call: NA
clone_size: NA
v_call: TRBV7-2
j_call: TRBJ1-6

cdr3_nt: TGTGCCAGCAGCCAAGAGGGAACAGGGGATCAGCCCCAGCATTTT
cdr3_aa: CASSQEGTGDQPQHF
d_call: TRBD1
clone_size: NA
v_call: TRBV3-1/TRBV3-2
j_call: TRBJ1-5

cdr3_nt: TGTGCCAGCAGCGCCGGCGGGGCCACAGATACGCAGTATTTT
cdr3_aa: CASSAGGATDTQYF
d_call: NA
clone_size: NA
v_call: TRBV3-1/TRBV3-2
j_call: TRBJ2-3

cdr3_nt: TGTGCCAGCAGCGCGGAGGGGATGAACGCTGAAGCTTTCTTT
cdr3_aa: CASSAEGMNAEAFF
d_call: NA
clone_size: NA
v_call: TRBV9
j_call: TRBJ1-1

cdr3_nt: TGTGCCAGCGGCGCAAGCGGATACACTGAAGCTTTCTTT
cdr3_aa: CASGASGYTEAFF
d_call: NA
clone_size: few
v_call: TRBV7-9
j_call: TRBJ1-1

cdr3_nt: TGCAGTGCCCCGAGGGCGGAGACGCAGTATTTT
cdr3_aa: CSAPRAETQYF
d_call: NA
clone_size: NA
v_call: TRBV20-1
j_call: TRBJ2-3

cdr3_nt: TGTGCCAGCAGCCAAACAAGCCCTCTGTTTGGGAATGAGCAGTTCTTC
cdr3_aa: CASSQTSPLFGNEQFF
d_call: NA
clone_size: few
v_call: TRBV3-1/TRBV3-2
j_call: TRBJ2-1

cdr3_nt: TGTGCCAGCAGCACACTACTGGACAGGGAGGGGATGAACACTGAAGCTTTCTTT
cdr3_aa: CASSTLLDREGMNTEAFF
d_call: NA
clone_size: NA
v_call: TRBV21-1
j_call: TRBJ1-1

cdr3_nt: TGTGCCAGCTCACCCGTAGCGGGGTTGGAGACCCAGTACTTC
cdr3_aa: CASSPVAGLETQYF
d_call: TRBD2
clone_size: NA
v_call: TRBV18
j_call: TRBJ2-5

cdr3_nt: TGCAGCGTTTTGACAGGGGAGAGCAATCAGCCCCAGCATTTT
cdr3_aa: CSVLTGESNQPQHF
d_call: TRBD1
clone_size: NA
v_call: TRBV29-1
j_call: TRBJ1-5

cdr3_nt: TGTGCCAGCAGTCTGACAGGGAACTATGGCTACACCTTC
cdr3_aa: CASSLTGNYGYTF
d_call: TRBD1
clone_size: once
v_call: TRBV27
j_call: TRBJ1-2

cdr3_nt: TGTGCCAGCAGTTACGGGGACAGCGACGGTAATTCACCCCTCCACTTT
cdr3_aa: CASSYGDSDGNSPLHF
d_call: TRBD1
clone_size: NA
v_call: TRBV6-5
j_call: TRBJ1-6

cdr3_nt: TGTGCCAGCAGCTCACGCCGGGACAGCCGCCGTGAGCAGTACTTC
cdr3_aa: CASSSRRDSRREQYF
d_call: TRBD1
clone_size: NA
v_call: TRBV7-9
j_call: TRBJ2-7

cdr3_nt: TGTGCCAGCAGCGCTAGCGGGGGCGGCCTCGAGCAGTACTTC
cdr3_aa: CASSASGGGLEQYF
d_call: TRBD2
clone_size: once
v_call: TRBV7-2
j_call: TRBJ2-7

cdr3_nt: TGTGCCAGCAGCCTGCGGACAGTCTACGAGCAGTACTTC
cdr3_aa: CASSLRTVYEQYF
d_call: NA
clone_size: NA
v_call: TRBV3-1/TRBV3-2
j_call: TRBJ2-7

cdr3_nt: TGTGCCAGCAGCCCCCTGACTAGCGGGTACGGGGAGCTGTTTTTT
cdr3_aa: CASSPLTSGYGELFF
d_call: TRBD2
clone_size: few
v_call: TRBV6-5
j_call: TRBJ2-2

cdr3_nt: TGTGCCAGCACCCTAGGGAGCCCCAATGAGCAGTTCTTC
cdr3_aa: CASTLGSPNEQFF
d_call: NA
clone_size: NA
v_call: TRBV11-2
j_call: TRBJ2-1

cdr3_nt: TGTGCCAGCAGCCAAGGACGGGCGAATCAGCCCCAGCATTTT
cdr3_aa: CASSQGRANQPQHF
d_call: NA
clone_size: NA
v_call: TRBV3-1/TRBV3-2
j_call: TRBJ1-5

cdr3_nt: TGTGCCAGCAGCTCTGGGGCAGGTCTCTCTGGAAACACCATATATTTT
cdr3_aa: CASSSGAGLSGNTIYF
d_call: NA
clone_size: NA
v_call: TRBV5-6
j_call: TRBJ1-3

cdr3_nt: TGTGCCAGCAGCTTAGTCAGGGAGGGAAGCGAGCAGTACTTC
cdr3_aa: CASSLVREGSEQYF
d_call: TRBD2
clone_size: NA
v_call: TRBV7-9
j_call: TRBJ2-7

cdr3_nt: TGCGCCAGCAGCCAAGACGTGGGACAGGGTGCTCAGCCCCAGCATTTT
cdr3_aa: CASSQDVGQGAQPQHF
d_call: TRBD1
clone_size: NA
v_call: TRBV4-3
j_call: TRBJ1-5

cdr3_nt: TGTGCCAGCAGTTTTCAGCTAGCGGGTAATACCCTCAGAGAGGACATTCAGTACTTC
cdr3_aa: CASSFQLAGNTLREDIQYF
d_call: TRBD2
clone_size: NA
v_call: TRBV6-2/TRBV6-3
j_call: TRBJ2-4

cdr3_nt: TGTGCCACCAGCAGAGAGGCTCCCGGTAGCGGGGGCACCACCGGGGAGCTGTTTTTT
cdr3_aa: CATSREAPGSGGTTGELFF
d_call: TRBD2
clone_size: NA
v_call: TRBV15
j_call: TRBJ2-2

cdr3_nt: TGTGCCAGTACACCAGGGACAGGGGCTTTTTATGGCTACACCTTC
cdr3_aa: CASTPGTGAFYGYTF
d_call: TRBD1
clone_size: once
v_call: TRBV19
j_call: TRBJ1-2

cdr3_nt: TGTGCCAGCAGTGAAGGGGCAGACCCCACCGGGGAGCTGTTTTTT
cdr3_aa: CASSEGADPTGELFF
d_call: NA
clone_size: NA
v_call: TRBV6-1
j_call: TRBJ2-2